The entry that follows covers one TCR beta chain sequence. Its target is unknown. This entry belongs to a study of T-cell memory formation after mild COVID-19. General observations from the study: In pre-infection memory, a portion of responding clones appeared, which suggested that cross-reactive memory joined.

The CDR3 length is 18 residues. Germline CDR1 is MNHNS and CDR2 is SASEGT. TCRdb used MiXCR to reprocess the 5' RACE reads, holding one entry per CDR3 protein. This sample carries around 450,000 distinct CDR3 sequences, roughly a quarter of them seen once, and the ten largest clones take 8.5% to 9%. The chain uses TRBV6-1 and TRBJ2-1; maybe TRBD1 (5 bases). The origin of this receptor is an adult woman who had mild COVID-19 (a few samples of this study predate the infection). Cell type and time point are not known. The sequencing input was PBMCs or a T cell subset sorted from them (not recorded which). DNA for the CDR3: TGTGCAATCGGAAGGTACGGCCGGTGGGGCTCCCCGGGCAATGAGCAGTTCTTC. It yields the protein CAIGRYGRWGSPGNEQFF.